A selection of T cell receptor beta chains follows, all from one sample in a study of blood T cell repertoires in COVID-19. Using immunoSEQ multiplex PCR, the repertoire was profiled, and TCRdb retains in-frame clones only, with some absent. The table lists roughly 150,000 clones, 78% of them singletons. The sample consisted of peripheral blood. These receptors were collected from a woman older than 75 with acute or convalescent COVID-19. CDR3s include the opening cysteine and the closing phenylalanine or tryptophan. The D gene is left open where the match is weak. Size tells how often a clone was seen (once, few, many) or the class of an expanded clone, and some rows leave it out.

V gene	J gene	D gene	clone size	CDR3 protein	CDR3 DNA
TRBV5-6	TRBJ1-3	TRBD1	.	CASSFRTGGSSGNTIYF	TGTGCCAGCAGCTTCCGGACAGGGGGAAGCTCTGGAAACACCATATATTTT
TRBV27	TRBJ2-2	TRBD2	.	CASSLSPRGYTGELFF	TGTGCCAGCAGTTTATCGCCGCGGGGGTACACCGGGGAGCTGTTTTTT
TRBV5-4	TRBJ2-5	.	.	CASSSGGTGGQETQYF	TGTGCCAGCAGCTCAGGAGGGACTGGGGGTCAAGAGACCCAGTACTTC
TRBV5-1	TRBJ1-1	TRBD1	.	CASSKSTGVSEAFF	TGCGCCAGCAGCAAGTCGACAGGGGTGAGTGAAGCTTTCTTT
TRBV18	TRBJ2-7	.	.	CASSPTGISYEQYF	TGTGCCAGCTCACCTACAGGTATCTCCTACGAGCAGTACTTC
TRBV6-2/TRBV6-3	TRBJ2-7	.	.	CASRRQNGPYEQYF	TGTGCCAGCCGCCGACAAAATGGCCCCTACGAGCAGTACTTC
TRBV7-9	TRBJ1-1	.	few	CASSFGGTNTEAFF	TGTGCCAGCAGCTTCGGGGGAACCAACACTGAAGCTTTCTTT
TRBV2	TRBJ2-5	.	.	CASKAAYQETQYF	TGTGCCAGCAAGGCGGCCTACCAAGAGACCCAGTACTTC
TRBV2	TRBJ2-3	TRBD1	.	CASSGAQGAVTDTQYF	TGTGCCAGCAGTGGAGCACAGGGGGCGGTCACAGATACGCAGTATTTT
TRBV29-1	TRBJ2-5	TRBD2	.	CSVVREGLETQYF	TGCAGCGTTGTGAGGGAGGGCCTAGAGACCCAGTACTTC
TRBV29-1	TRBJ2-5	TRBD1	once	CSVGQGAGETQYF	TGCAGCGTTGGACAGGGGGCGGGTGAGACCCAGTACTTC
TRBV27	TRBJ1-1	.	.	CASRVDRTNTEAFF	TGTGCCAGCAGGGTAGACAGGACCAACACTGAAGCTTTCTTT
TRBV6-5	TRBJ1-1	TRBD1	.	CASSLNRGPTEAFF	TGTGCCAGCAGTTTGAACAGGGGACCCACTGAAGCTTTCTTT
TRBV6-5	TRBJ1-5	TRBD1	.	CASSRDRDYNQPQHF	TGTGCCAGCAGTAGGGACAGGGACTACAATCAGCCCCAGCATTTT
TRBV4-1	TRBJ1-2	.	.	CASSQDRVRRRGYTF	TGCGCCAGCAGCCAAGATCGGGTCCGGAGGAGGGGCTACACCTTC
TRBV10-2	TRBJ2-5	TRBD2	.	CASSESRAGSETQYF	TGCGCCAGCAGTGAGTCGAGAGCGGGGAGTGAGACCCAGTACTTC
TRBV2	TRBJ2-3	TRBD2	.	CASSSSRLADTQYF	TGTGCCAGCAGTTCTTCTCGACTAGCGGATACGCAGTATTTT
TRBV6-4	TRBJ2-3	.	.	CASSEQATDTQYF	TGTGCCAGCAGTGAACAGGCCACTGATACGCAGTATTTT
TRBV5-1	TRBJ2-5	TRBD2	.	CASSIQAGAETQYF	TGCGCCAGCAGCATCCAAGCGGGGGCAGAGACCCAGTACTTC
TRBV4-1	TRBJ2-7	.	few	CASSQDSLAEQYF	TGCGCCAGCAGCCAAGATTCCCTGGCCGAGCAGTACTTC
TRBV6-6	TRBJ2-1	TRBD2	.	CASSYSKAGLYNEQFF	TGTGCCAGCAGTTACTCGAAAGCGGGGCTCTACAATGAGCAGTTCTTC
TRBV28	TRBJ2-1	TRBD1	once	CASRMGTANEQFF	TGTGCCAGCCGAATGGGGACAGCAAATGAGCAGTTCTTC
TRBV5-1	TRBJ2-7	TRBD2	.	CASSLTAGFAYEQYF	TGCGCCAGCAGCTTGACAGCGGGATTCGCCTACGAGCAGTACTTC
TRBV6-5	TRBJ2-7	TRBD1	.	CATQGQGGPYEQYF	TGTGCCACCCAGGGACAGGGGGGTCCCTACGAGCAGTACTTC
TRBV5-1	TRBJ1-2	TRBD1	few	CASGLNRGDGYTF	TGCGCCAGCGGACTAAACAGGGGAGACGGCTACACCTTC
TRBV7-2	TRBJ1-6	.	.	CASSREWGLGSPLHF	TGTGCCAGCAGCCGTGAGTGGGGGCTTGGTTCACCCCTCCACTTT
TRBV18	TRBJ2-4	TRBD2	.	CASSPPIAGVAKNIQYF	TGTGCCAGCTCACCACCAATAGCGGGAGTAGCCAAAAACATTCAGTACTTC
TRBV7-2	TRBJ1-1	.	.	CASSLRGLMNTEAFF	TGTGCCAGCAGCTTACGGGGACTCATGAACACTGAAGCTTTCTTT
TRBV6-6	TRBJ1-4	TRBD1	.	CASSPGQGTNEKLFF	TGTGCCAGCAGTCCCGGACAGGGGACTAATGAAAAACTGTTTTTT
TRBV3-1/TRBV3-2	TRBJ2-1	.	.	CASSLRRYEQFF	TGTGCCAGCAGCCTTAGGAGGTATGAGCAGTTCTTC
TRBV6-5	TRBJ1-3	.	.	CASSLDRSGNTIYF	TGTGCCAGCAGCTTAGATCGCTCTGGAAACACCATATATTTT
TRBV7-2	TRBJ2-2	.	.	CASSPRGAMNTGELFF	TGTGCCAGCAGCCCGCGGGGCGCTATGAACACCGGGGAGCTGTTTTTT
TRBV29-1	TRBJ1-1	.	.	CSVEGGGNTDAFF	TGCAGCGTTGAAGGGGGGGGGAACACTGATGCTTTCTTT
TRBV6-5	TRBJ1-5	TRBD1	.	CASSWTGTDNQPQHF	TGTGCCAGCAGTTGGACAGGGACCGACAACCAGCCCCAGCATTTT
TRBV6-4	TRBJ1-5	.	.	CASSDSVGENPSNQPQHF	TGTGCCAGCAGTGACTCGGTGGGAGAAAATCCTAGCAATCAGCCCCAGCATTTT